The rows below give T cell receptor beta chains drawn from one sample of a study of Graves' ophthalmopathy and Graves' hyperthyroidism. TCRdb reprocessed the multiplex PCR reads with MiXCR, giving one entry per CDR3 protein. There are 1 million to 1.3 million distinct CDR3 sequences in the sample; about 35% occur only once, and 11% lies in the top ten. Sequencing was performed on peripheral blood or thyroid tissue (not recorded which). These receptors came from an adult man with Graves' hyperthyroidism. CDR3s include the opening cysteine and the closing phenylalanine or tryptophan. The D gene is left open where the match is weak. Some rows mark clone size as missing; the rest say once, few, many or name a class of expanded clone.

TRBD1 TRBJ1-4 . TRBV30 CAWRPTGGLEKLFF TGTGCCTGGAGACCCACAGGGGGCCTTGAAAAACTGTTTTTT
TRBD1 TRBJ2-5 . TRBV12-3/TRBV12-4 CASRLTGVAETQYF TGTGCCAGCAGACTGACAGGGGTTGCGGAGACCCAGTACTTC
TRBD2 TRBJ2-7 many TRBV20-1 CSARVAGGRYEQYF TGCAGTGCTAGAGTAGCGGGTGGAAGGTACGAGCAGTACTTC
TRBD1 TRBJ2-6 many TRBV7-9 CASDLVTGPSGANVLTF TGTGCCAGCGACTTGGTGACAGGGCCCTCTGGGGCCAACGTCCTGACTTTC
TRBD2 TRBJ2-3 . TRBV7-2 CASSLFGGAGSKDTQYF TGTGCCAGCAGCTTATTCGGGGGGGCAGGGAGTAAAGATACGCAGTATTTT
. TRBJ1-1 . TRBV6-5 CASSDGGFAFF TGTGCCAGCAGTGACGGGGGGTTTGCTTTCTTT
TRBD2 TRBJ2-7 few TRBV25-1 CASQPGTSGRTSNEQYF TGTGCCAGCCAACCAGGGACTAGCGGGAGAACGTCAAACGAGCAGTACTTC
. TRBJ2-7 . TRBV29-1 CSLGQGPYEQYF TGCAGCTTAGGCCAGGGACCCTACGAGCAGTACTTC
. TRBJ1-6 . TRBV14 CASSQSGESSPLHF TGTGCCAGCAGCCAATCAGGGGAAAGCTCACCCCTCCACTTT
. TRBJ1-2 . TRBV10-3 CATSPGYYGYTF TGTGCCACCAGCCCGGGATATTATGGCTACACCTTC
TRBD1 TRBJ1-1 . TRBV15 CATSIGGQGAEAFF TGTGCCACCAGCATAGGAGGACAGGGGGCTGAAGCTTTCTTT
TRBD2 TRBJ2-5 many TRBV20-1 CSARAAGEETQYF TGCAGTGCTAGGGCCGCGGGGGAAGAGACCCAGTACTTC
. TRBJ2-5 many TRBV20-1 CSARVRDRRETQYF TGCAGTGCTAGAGTGCGGGATAGGAGAGAGACCCAGTACTTC
TRBD1 TRBJ1-2 . TRBV10-3 CAISESASGQGGYGYTF TGTGCCATCAGTGAGTCGGCGTCGGGACAGGGGGGCTATGGCTACACCTTC
. TRBJ1-1 many TRBV5-1 CASSLGPGQGEGTEAFF TGCGCCAGCAGCTTGGGGCCGGGGCAGGGTGAAGGCACTGAAGCTTTCTTT
. TRBJ2-5 . TRBV2 CASTLSQAIQETQYF TGTGCCAGCACCCTCTCCCAGGCCATCCAAGAGACCCAGTACTTC
TRBD2 TRBJ2-7 . TRBV4-3 CASSQVVSGATYEQYF TGCGCCAGCAGCCAAGTAGTAAGCGGGGCAACCTACGAGCAGTACTTC
TRBD2 TRBJ2-5 many TRBV7-2 CASSLVLAGGPGETQYF TGTGCCAGCAGCTTAGTACTAGCGGGGGGGCCAGGGGAGACCCAGTACTTC
. TRBJ1-1 once TRBV20-1 CSALGASEAFF TGCAGTGCCCTAGGGGCCTCTGAAGCTTTCTTT
. TRBJ2-7 . TRBV19 CASSIFGEYEQYF TGTGCCAGTAGTATCTTCGGGGAGTACGAGCAGTACTTC
TRBD1 TRBJ2-5 . TRBV10-1 CASGRDRGQGTQYF TGCGCCAGCGGCCGGGACAGGGGGCAGGGGACCCAGTACTTC
. TRBJ2-7 . TRBV28 CASRAQGRGGYEQYF TGTGCCAGCAGAGCCCAGGGAAGAGGCGGCTACGAGCAGTACTTC
TRBD1 TRBJ2-5 . TRBV3-1 CASSLTQGASGRAQYF TGTGCCAGCAGCCTAACACAGGGGGCGAGCGGAAGAGCCCAGTACTTC
TRBD2 TRBJ2-2 . TRBV7-2 CASIPTTSGANTGELFF TGTGCCAGCATCCCAACGACTAGCGGGGCGAACACCGGGGAGCTGTTTTTT
. TRBJ2-2 many TRBV29-1 CSVERDPFTGELFF TGCAGCGTTGAACGGGACCCATTCACCGGGGAGCTGTTTTTT
. TRBJ2-7 many TRBV12-3/TRBV12-4 CASSGGGVYEQYF TGTGCCAGCAGTGGGGGTGGGGTTTACGAGCAGTACTTC
. TRBJ1-4 many TRBV7-2 CASSPWGGHEKLFF TGTGCCAGCAGCCCCTGGGGAGGTCATGAAAAACTGTTTTTT
TRBD1 TRBJ1-1 . TRBV19 CATRRDRVDTEAFF TGTGCCACTCGCCGGGACAGGGTGGATACCGAAGCTTTCTTT
TRBD1 TRBJ2-7 many TRBV10-3 CAISAGTVDEQYF TGTGCCATCAGCGCCGGGACAGTCGACGAGCAGTACTTC
. TRBJ1-1 . TRBV10-2 CASSESLAGRMNTEAFF TGCGCCAGCAGTGAGAGTTTGGCAGGGCGGATGAACACTGAAGCTTTCTTT
. TRBJ1-2 many TRBV4-1 CASSHGLLPNYGYTF TGCGCCAGCAGCCACGGCCTCCTTCCTAACTATGGCTACACCTTC
. TRBJ2-7 . TRBV10-3 CAISESGSLYGQSLNNEQYF TGTGCCATCAGTGAGTCAGGCAGCTTATACGGACAGAGCCTGAATAACGAGCAGTACTTC
. TRBJ1-1 many TRBV7-2 CASSLAGSWFTEAFF TGTGCCAGCAGCTTAGCAGGGAGTTGGTTTACTGAAGCTTTCTTT
. TRBJ1-3 many TRBV7-8 CASSLLSTIYF TGTGCCAGCAGCTTATTGTCCACCATATATTTT
. TRBJ1-4 many TRBV7-8 CASSFSSGTEKLFF TGTGCCAGCAGCTTTTCATCCGGGACAGAAAAACTGTTTTTT
. TRBJ2-2 few TRBV7-8 CASSFRGHAGELFF TGTGCCAGCAGCTTTCGGGGGCACGCCGGGGAGCTGTTTTTT
TRBD2 TRBJ2-7 many TRBV15 CATSKGGIAGEVEQYF TGTGCCACCAGCAAAGGGGGGATAGCGGGGGAGGTCGAGCAGTACTTC